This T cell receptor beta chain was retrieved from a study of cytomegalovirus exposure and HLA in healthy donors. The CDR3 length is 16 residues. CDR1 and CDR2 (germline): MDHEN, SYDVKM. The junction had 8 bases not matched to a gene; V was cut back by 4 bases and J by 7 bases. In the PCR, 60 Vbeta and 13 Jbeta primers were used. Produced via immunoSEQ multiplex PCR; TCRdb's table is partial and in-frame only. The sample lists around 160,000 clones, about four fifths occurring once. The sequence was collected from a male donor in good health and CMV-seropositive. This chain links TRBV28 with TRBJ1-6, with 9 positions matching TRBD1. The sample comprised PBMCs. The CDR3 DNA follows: TGTGCCAGCAGTTACCAACCTGGACAGGGGAATTCACCCCTCCACTTT. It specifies CASSYQPGQGNSPLHF.